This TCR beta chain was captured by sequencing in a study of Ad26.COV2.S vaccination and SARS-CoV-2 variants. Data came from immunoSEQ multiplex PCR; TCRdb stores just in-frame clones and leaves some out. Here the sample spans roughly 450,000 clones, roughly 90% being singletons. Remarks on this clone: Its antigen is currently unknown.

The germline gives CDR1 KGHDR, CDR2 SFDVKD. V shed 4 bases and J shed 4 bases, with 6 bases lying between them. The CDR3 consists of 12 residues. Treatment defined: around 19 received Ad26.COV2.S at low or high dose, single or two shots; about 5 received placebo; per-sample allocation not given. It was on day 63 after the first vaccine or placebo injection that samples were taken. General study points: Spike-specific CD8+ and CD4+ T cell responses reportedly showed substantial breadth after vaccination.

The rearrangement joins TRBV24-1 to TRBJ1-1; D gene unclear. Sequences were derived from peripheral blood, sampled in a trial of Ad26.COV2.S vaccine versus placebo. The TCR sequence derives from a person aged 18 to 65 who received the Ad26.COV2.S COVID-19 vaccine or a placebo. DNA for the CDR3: TGTGCCACCAGTGACTTCATCACTGAAGCTTTCTTT. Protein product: CATSDFITEAFF.